This T cell receptor beta chain was captured in a study of blood T cells in healthy people across ages (dated by TCRdb to 2015 to 2017). For the study in its entirety: In model experiments, template switching captured about one uniquely barcoded TCR beta cDNA molecule for every two T cells. Two additional independent replicas of 1 million unique cDNA reads from the same blood draw were analyzed for two donors (one aged 18 to 30 and one aged 80 or older). Age-related changes in TCR beta repertoire diversity were measured in the study by deep sequencing normalized with unique cDNA molecular identifiers. Donors of different ages were randomly distributed across sequencing lanes to avoid experimental bias. Four age groups were formed from the donors: young (average approximately 15 years), middle-aged (around 39), aged (62) and long-lived (less than 85).

Broader findings and caveats from the paper: Compared with the aged group, the long-lived group had more naive CD4+ T cells, fewer expanded clones and increased TCR diversity, suggesting age selection. Bulk unsorted PBMC profiling prevented conclusive comparison of naive and antigen-experienced compartments. There was a strong correlation between observed TCR beta diversity and the percentage of naive T cells measured by flow cytometry. Estimates of total diversity from one million sequenced T cells were regarded as lower bounds and underestimates. The CMV infection status of donors was not known, potentially confounding age-related changes in expanded clonotypes. As age increased, observed TCR beta diversity per million T cells dropped in a roughly linear way, and a significant reduction was already evident by age 40.

Donors were 30 to 45 systemically healthy Caucasian individuals from Russia aged roughly 6 to 95 years. Roughly 9.5 milliliters of peripheral blood were drawn from each donor into EDTA-treated Vacutainer tubes. Ficoll-Paque density-gradient centrifugation was used to isolate PBMCs, with at least 6 million per sample. Trizol reagent was used to extract total RNA from PBMCs, with at least 5.5 micrograms per sample. For every donor, an aliquot of PBMCs went through flow cytometry to measure the percentages of naive CD45RAhigh/CD27high T cells. V is cut back by 5 bases and J by 1 base, with 7 bases in the junction unmatched. Including the terminal cysteine and phenylalanine, the CDR3 comprises 17 residues. CDR3 DNA only is kept here, 51 bases in frame from base 1. Via the germline V gene (reference sequence), CDR1 is MNHNY and CDR2 SVGAGI. Details on this clonotype: Its antigen is still unknown. The sample holds no much larger clone one base away, and base qualities are not on file.

The receptor library was made with 5' RACE. This sample was sequenced with an Illumina HiSeq 2500. A second roughly 6 to 12 cycle PCR used a sample-barcoded 5' primer and a J-beta primer mix. A template-switch 5' adaptor carrying 12 random nucleotides introduced a unique molecular identifier onto each TCR beta cDNA molecule. Each sample yielded at least 2.5 million CDR3-containing paired-end reads. First-strand cDNA synthesis was performed from all RNA using the Mint cDNA synthesis kit, with priming by a TRBC-specific oligonucleotide. All cDNA was treated with uracil-DNA glycosylase and then went through a first 18-cycle PCR with the universal primers M1SS and BC2_uni_R. On the study's bioinformatics: For normalization, 1 million high-quality reads, each with a distinct molecular identifier, were randomly selected from each sample. Reads with shared molecular identifiers were discarded instead of being binned into consensus sequences. MiTCR, run with a Q25 quality threshold and the strictest error-elimination algorithm, handled CDR3 identification, clonotype clustering and error correction. A nonparametric unseen species model with Euler transformation was used to estimate lower-bound total TCR beta diversity. TCRdb's own reprocessing of the public reads used fastp at Q25 and MiXCR and kept productive beta chains. All rows with the same CDR3 protein become a single entry with the most common DNA and genes. The authors' filters were not applied to this entry. This sample gives 1.5 million or so distinct CDR3 sequences in total; less than 45% of them show up just once. The top ten hold about 4.1% of the sample.

Specimen: blood. The rearranged segments are TRBV6-6 and TRBJ2-5; 13 nucleotides in the junction match TRBD2. The TCR sequence derives from a woman aged 18-30 years in good health. The CDR3 sequence is CASSPRTSGSFQETQYF. The DNA is TGTGCCAGCAGTCCCCGGACTAGCGGGAGTTTCCAAGAGACCCAGTACTTC.